This paragraph covers one T cell receptor (beta chain) sequence. There is no known antigen for this receptor. The input lacks base qualities; no much larger clone sits a single base away. This entry comes from a study of blood T cell repertoires in COVID-19 (dated by TCRdb to 2019 to 2021). General notes on the study: Collaborator samples came from the United States, Italy and Spain and covered acute and convalescent phases of COVID-19. Deeply sampled blood TCRbeta repertoires from subjects exposed to, actively infected with, or recovered from COVID-19 were included in the dataset. Sample metadata almost always included a de-identified subject ID, COVID-19 status, age in years and sex. The repertoires were released in a freely available public database intended as a resource for research on the immune response to SARS-CoV-2. Where HLA class I and class II types were available, the types were taken from metadata supplied by the sample provider, not from assay-based typing. The material from the prospective study consisted of cDNA or gDNA derived from T cells, B-cell-depleted T cells, or PBMCs. Samples were obtained from the ongoing ImmuneRACE study (first 160 participants) and from some 1,200 subjects provided by 6 global collaborators. Results the study describes overall, beyond this receptor: Clinical and demographic metadata were provided uncurated, with the amount varying by source and participant.

Whole blood was collected in K2EDTA tubes by collaborating institutions according to the institutions' own protocols. For TCRbeta analysis, collaborator samples were shipped as frozen whole blood, as isolated PBMCs, or as DNA extracted from either sample type. TCRbeta CDR3 regions were amplified from genomic DNA using the immunoSEQ Assay, a bias-controlled multiplex PCR. As for the original processing: Within the assay, amplification of reference gene primers was used to estimate how many nucleated cells each sample contained. To quantify the absolute abundance of each unique TCRbeta CDR3 rearrangement, sequence reads were collapsed and filtered. Productive Simpson clonality was computed per sample as the square root of Simpson's diversity index over productive rearrangements. TCRdb took this table from immuneACCESS and kept in-frame rearrangements with V and J called. Such tables lack part of the clones; where checked against another copy, unresolved V genes explain under half of the gap, and the rest is unexplained. That table is the source of V, J and clone size, and D and trimming were worked out from the DNA. Present in this sample are roughly 250,000 clones, roughly 82% of which were seen just once. The ten largest clones represent 4% to 5% of the sample.

V and J are truncated by 6 bases and 4 bases respectively, leaving an intervening sequence of 12 bases. The germline V gene (reference sequence) specifies MNHEY as CDR1 and SMNVEV as CDR2. Inclusive of the bounding cysteine and phenylalanine, the CDR3 is 14 residues long. The entry retains the CDR3 DNA only, 42 bases that are in frame from base 1. In this chain, TRBV27 is recombined with TRBJ1-4, with the D gene not clear enough to name. This TCR was sampled from a woman between 65 and 79 years old with acute or convalescent COVID-19. The source material was peripheral blood. This receptor carries the CDR3 CASSPWAVNEKLFF. The DNA sequence is as follows: TGTGCCAGCAGCCCCTGGGCCGTTAATGAAAAACTGTTTTTT. Reference TRBV27 and TRBJ1-4 genes cover what lies past the CDR3, so the full variable domain is EAQVTQNPRYLITVTGKKLTVTCSQNMNHEYMSWYRQDPGLGLRQIYYSMNVEVTDKGDVPEGYKVSRKEKRNFPLILESPSPNQTSLYFCASSPWAVNEKLFFGSGTQLSVL.